These T cell receptor beta chains were read from a single sample in a study of brain T cells in children with intractable seizures. The table came from immunoSEQ multiplex PCR; TCRdb's copy has only in-frame clones and leaves some out. The sample contains about 80,000 clones, under 95% of which appear only once. Specimen: peripheral blood, collected at surgery. These receptor sequences come from a girl aged 2-10 years with Rasmussen encephalitis and intractable seizures. CDR3s include the opening cysteine and the closing phenylalanine or tryptophan. Fields, in order: V gene, J gene, clone size, CDR3 protein. Size is stated for part of the rows, as once, few or many counts, or as a class when the clone is expanded.

TRBV5-4	TRBJ1-6	.	CASSFSLRRDISSYNSPLHF
TRBV7-9	TRBJ2-7	.	CASSPPSTDEQYF
TRBV11-2	TRBJ2-3	.	CASSLTGQYTQYF
TRBV5-5	TRBJ1-5	.	CASSLVDMGTQPQHF
TRBV27	TRBJ2-7	.	CASHPKTGLAGLEQYF
TRBV25-1	TRBJ2-7	.	CASSVGYEQYF
TRBV28	TRBJ2-7	.	CASTNQGGTASYEQYF
TRBV5-6	TRBJ2-1	.	CASSPQLREYNEQFF
TRBV29-1	TRBJ1-1	.	CSVGSGGTEAFF
TRBV5-6	TRBJ2-7	.	CASSSGPGYYSYEQYF
TRBV9	TRBJ1-2	.	CASSYTGDGGYTF
TRBV19	TRBJ1-2	.	CASSIVGRDHGYTF
TRBV5-4	TRBJ2-3	.	CASSPFTGDTQYF
TRBV7-2	TRBJ2-1	.	CASSSHSNEQFF
TRBV19	TRBJ2-7	.	CASSVPPGLAGEKDYEQYF
TRBV7-2	TRBJ1-1	few	CASSSTPGQALEAFF
TRBV7-3	TRBJ2-2	.	CASSTLAGTGELFF
TRBV6-5	TRBJ2-5	.	CASSYGQNKQTQYF
TRBV7-3	TRBJ2-3	.	CASSLSGGRGDTQYF
TRBV29-1	TRBJ1-4	.	CSVVRGEGEKLFF
TRBV29-1	TRBJ2-1	.	CSVELGTSGDNEQFF
TRBV2	TRBJ2-7	.	CASSLETGASYEQYF
TRBV5-4	TRBJ1-1	.	CASSGTGAVNTEAFF
TRBV30	TRBJ1-4	.	CAQTAATNEKLFF
TRBV7-9	TRBJ1-6	.	CASSLEVGPSGSPLHF
TRBV6-5	TRBJ2-3	.	CASTRGGGSTDTQYF
TRBV12-3/TRBV12-4	TRBJ1-6	.	CASSSGTEALHF
TRBV27	TRBJ2-1	.	CASSLWPTSYNEQFF
TRBV21-1	TRBJ2-1	.	CASSKKMGGTSFSMSSYNEQFF
TRBV6-5	TRBJ2-7	.	CASGTESSYEQYF
TRBV7-2	TRBJ2-5	once	CASSNRGLSETQYF
TRBV2	TRBJ2-1	.	CASTFIAGGRDNEQFF
TRBV7-2	TRBJ2-3	.	CASSSGLAGALITDTQYF
TRBV6-5	TRBJ1-5	.	CASRSWGGGNQPQHF
TRBV12-3/TRBV12-4	TRBJ2-1	.	CASSPSLRREQFF
TRBV2	TRBJ2-2	.	CASKPAREAYTGELFF
TRBV11-2	TRBJ1-3	.	CASSLGRESSWPGNTIYF